This T cell receptor (beta chain) was documented in a study of beta chain features in type 1 diabetes. Reverse transcription of all isolated RNA meant that expressed TCRB transcripts were sequenced. Sequencing used immunoSEQ multiplex PCR; TCRdb keeps in-frame clones, though not all of them. The sample holds fewer than 900,000 clones, roughly 15% seen once. Trimming removed 5 bases at V and 3 bases at J, with 14 bases between. In germline, CDR1 is SQVTM, CDR2 ANQGSEA. The CDR3 consists of 13 residues. A few counts support this clone. The source material was naive CD4+ T cells from blood. V usage is TRBV29-1 and J usage is TRBJ2-7; D might be TRBD2 (6 bases). The clonotype comes from a woman aged 18 to 35 in good health. This CDR3 reads CSVSGTPGYEQYF. CDR3 in DNA: TGCAGCGTTTCCGGGACTCCGGGCTACGAGCAGTACTTC.